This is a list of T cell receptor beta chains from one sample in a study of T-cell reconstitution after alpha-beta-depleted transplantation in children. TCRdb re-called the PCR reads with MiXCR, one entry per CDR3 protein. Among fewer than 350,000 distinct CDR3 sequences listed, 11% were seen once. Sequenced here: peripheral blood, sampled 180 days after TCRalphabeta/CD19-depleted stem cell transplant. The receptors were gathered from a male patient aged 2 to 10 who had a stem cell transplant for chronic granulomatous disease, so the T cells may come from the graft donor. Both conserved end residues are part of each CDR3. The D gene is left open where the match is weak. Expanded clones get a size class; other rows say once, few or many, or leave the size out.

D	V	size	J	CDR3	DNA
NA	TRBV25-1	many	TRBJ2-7	CASSEIGFYEQYF	TGTGCCAGCAGTGAAATCGGGTTCTACGAGCAGTACTTC
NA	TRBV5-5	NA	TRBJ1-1	CASSLVGRRYTEAFF	TGTGCCAGCAGCTTGGTGGGCAGGAGATACACTGAAGCTTTCTTT
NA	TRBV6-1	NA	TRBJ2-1	CASRGAGLLYNEQFF	TGTGCCAGCAGGGGAGCGGGCCTCCTTTACAATGAGCAGTTCTTC
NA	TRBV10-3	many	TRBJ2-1	CAISATAYNEQFF	TGTGCCATCAGCGCGACTGCATACAATGAGCAGTTCTTC
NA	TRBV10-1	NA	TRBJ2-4	CASSEGRDGKNIQYF	TGCGCCAGCAGTGAGGGCAGGGACGGCAAAAACATTCAGTACTTC
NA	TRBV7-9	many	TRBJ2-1	CASSLQQGYNEQFF	TGTGCCAGCAGCTTACAACAGGGCTACAATGAGCAGTTCTTC
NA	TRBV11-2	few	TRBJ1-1	CASMNGAAGEAFF	TGTGCCAGCATGAATGGGGCAGCGGGTGAAGCTTTCTTT
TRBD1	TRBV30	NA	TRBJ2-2	CAWTTGQGGITGELFF	TGTGCCTGGACGACCGGACAGGGGGGTATCACCGGGGAGCTGTTTTTT
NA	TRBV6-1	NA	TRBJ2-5	CASTGRGRQETQYF	TGTGCCAGCACCGGACGAGGGAGGCAAGAGACCCAGTACTTC
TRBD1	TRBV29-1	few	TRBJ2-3	CGHRGNTDTQYF	TGCGGTCACAGGGGCAACACAGATACGCAGTATTTT
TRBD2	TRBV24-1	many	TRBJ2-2	CATGASGTGELFF	TGTGCCACTGGAGCTAGCGGGACCGGGGAGCTGTTTTTT
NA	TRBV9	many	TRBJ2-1	CASSGADNEQFF	TGTGCCAGCAGCGGCGCGGACAATGAGCAGTTCTTC
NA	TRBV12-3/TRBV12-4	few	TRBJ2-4	CASSLAGLDIQYF	TGTGCCAGCAGTTTGGCCGGGTTGGACATTCAGTACTTC
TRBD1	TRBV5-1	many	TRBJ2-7	CASSLAFGTAFYEQYF	TGCGCCAGCAGCTTGGCCTTCGGGACAGCTTTCTACGAGCAGTACTTC
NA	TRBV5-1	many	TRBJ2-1	CASSPLPGTEQFF	TGCGCCAGCAGCCCCTTACCAGGGACTGAGCAGTTCTTC
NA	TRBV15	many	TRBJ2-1	CATSRMVAENNEQFF	TGTGCCACCAGCAGGATGGTAGCGGAAAACAATGAGCAGTTCTTC
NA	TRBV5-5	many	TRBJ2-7	CASSLEWGGGQYF	TGTGCCAGCAGCTTGGAATGGGGAGGCGGGCAGTACTTC
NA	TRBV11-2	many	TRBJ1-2	CASSLDRFTGQNYGYTF	TGTGCCAGCAGCTTAGATAGATTTACGGGACAAAACTATGGCTACACCTTC
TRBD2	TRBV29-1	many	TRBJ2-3	CSVFPQPSGKRTDTQYF	TGCAGCGTTTTCCCCCAGCCTAGCGGGAAACGCACAGATACGCAGTATTTT
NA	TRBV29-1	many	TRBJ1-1	CSETRGIGTEAFF	TGCAGCGAGACACGCGGTATAGGCACTGAAGCTTTCTTT
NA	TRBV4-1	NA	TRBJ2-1	CAGSQVGASINSYNEQFF	TGCGCCGGCAGCCAAGTAGGGGCATCAATTAACTCCTACAATGAGCAGTTCTTC
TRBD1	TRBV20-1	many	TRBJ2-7	CSARGQDRTFYEQYF	TGCAGTGCTAGAGGACAGGACAGGACTTTCTACGAGCAGTACTTC
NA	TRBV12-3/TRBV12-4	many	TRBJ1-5	CASTKGGGHQPQHF	TGTGCCAGCACCAAGGGGGGGGGCCACCAGCCCCAGCATTTT
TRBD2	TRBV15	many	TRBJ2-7	CATSSTREDYEQYF	TGTGCCACCAGCTCCACTCGGGAGGACTACGAGCAGTACTTC